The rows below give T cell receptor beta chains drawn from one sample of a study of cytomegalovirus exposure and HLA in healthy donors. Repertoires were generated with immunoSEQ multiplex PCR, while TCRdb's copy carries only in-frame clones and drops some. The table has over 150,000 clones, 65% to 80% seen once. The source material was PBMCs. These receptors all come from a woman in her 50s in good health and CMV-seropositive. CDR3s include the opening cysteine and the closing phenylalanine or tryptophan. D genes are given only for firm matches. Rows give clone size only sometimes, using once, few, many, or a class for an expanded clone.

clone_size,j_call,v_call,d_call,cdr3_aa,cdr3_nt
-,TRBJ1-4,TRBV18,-,CASSTSDSQSNEKLFF,TGTGCCAGCTCAACCAGTGACAGCCAATCTAATGAAAAACTGTTTTTT
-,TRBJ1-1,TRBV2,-,CASTQGGGLHTEAFF,TGTGCCAGCACCCAGGGCGGGGGCTTGCACACTGAAGCTTTCTTT
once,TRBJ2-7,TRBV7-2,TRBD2,CASSLVGREGGEQYF,TGTGCCAGCAGCTTAGTAGGGAGGGAAGGAGGCGAGCAGTACTTC
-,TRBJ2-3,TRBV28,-,CASSLRTSSLSTDTQYF,TGTGCCAGCAGCCTCCGGACTTCGTCCCTAAGCACAGATACGCAGTATTTT
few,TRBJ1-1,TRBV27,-,CASSLGTLGGEAFF,TGTGCCAGCAGTTTAGGGACATTAGGGGGTGAAGCTTTCTTT
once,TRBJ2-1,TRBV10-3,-,CAISESGQGYNEQFF,TGTGCCATCAGTGAGTCAGGGCAGGGGTACAATGAGCAGTTCTTC
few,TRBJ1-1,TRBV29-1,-,CSVGQLNTEAFF,TGCAGCGTTGGACAGCTGAACACTGAAGCTTTCTTT
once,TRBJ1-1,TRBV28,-,CASSSHRWGDLNTEAFF,TGTGCCAGCAGTTCGCACCGCTGGGGAGACCTGAACACTGAAGCTTTCTTT
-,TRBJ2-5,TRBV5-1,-,CASSVQGTGEGETQYF,TGCGCCAGCAGCGTACAGGGTACCGGGGAGGGAGAGACCCAGTACTTC
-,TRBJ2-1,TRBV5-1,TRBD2,CASSPGTSPEQFF,TGCGCCAGCAGCCCCGGGACTAGTCCTGAGCAGTTCTTC
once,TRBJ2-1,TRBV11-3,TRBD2,CASSLVRLAGVQNEQFF,TGTGCCAGCAGCTTAGTCAGACTAGCGGGGGTCCAGAATGAGCAGTTCTTC
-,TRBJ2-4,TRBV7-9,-,CASSFTEAKNIQYF,TGTGCCAGCAGCTTTACTGAGGCCAAAAACATTCAGTACTTC
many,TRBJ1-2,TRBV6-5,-,CASSYGGGGGYTF,TGTGCCAGCAGTTACGGTGGGGGAGGAGGCTACACCTTC
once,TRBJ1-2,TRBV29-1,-,CSVAQNRELNYGYTF,TGCAGCGTCGCCCAAAACAGGGAACTTAACTATGGCTACACCTTC
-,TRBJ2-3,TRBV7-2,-,CASSLYRDTDTQYF,TGTGCCAGCAGCTTATACAGAGATACAGATACGCAGTATTTT
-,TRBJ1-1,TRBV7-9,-,CASTPGATGGNTEAFF,TGTGCCAGCACCCCAGGGGCGACAGGTGGGAACACTGAAGCTTTCTTT
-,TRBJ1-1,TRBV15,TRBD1,CATSMPGVTGDIPMNTEAFF,TGTGCCACCAGCATGCCGGGGGTGACAGGGGATATCCCCATGAACACTGAAGCTTTCTTT
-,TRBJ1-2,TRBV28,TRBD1,CASSRDRAGGYTF,TGTGCCAGCAGTCGGGACAGGGCTGGCGGCTACACCTTC
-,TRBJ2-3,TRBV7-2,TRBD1,CASSWTGGNTDTQYF,TGTGCCAGCAGCTGGACAGGGGGCAACACAGATACGCAGTATTTT
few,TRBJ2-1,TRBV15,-,CATSRDRAILNEQFF,TGTGCCACCAGCAGAGACAGGGCCATCCTCAATGAGCAGTTCTTC
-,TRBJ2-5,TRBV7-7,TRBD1,CASSATGTGAGETQYF,TGTGCTAGCAGCGCTACCGGGACAGGGGCGGGGGAGACCCAGTACTTC
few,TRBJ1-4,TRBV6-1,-,CASSVGAGEKLFF,TGTGCCAGCAGTGTTGGGGCTGGGGAAAAACTGTTTTTT
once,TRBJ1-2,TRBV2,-,CASGLGGYGYTF,TGTGCCAGCGGGTTGGGGGGGTATGGCTACACCTTC
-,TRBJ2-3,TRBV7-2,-,CASSRDKWTQYF,TGTGCCAGCAGTCGTGACAAGTGGACGCAGTATTTT
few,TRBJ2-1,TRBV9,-,CASSPRGEGYNEQFF,TGTGCCAGCAGCCCTAGAGGAGAGGGCTACAATGAGCAGTTCTTC
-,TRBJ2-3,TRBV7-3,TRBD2,CASSFGLAASTDTQYF,TGTGCCAGCAGCTTCGGACTAGCGGCTAGCACAGATACGCAGTATTTT
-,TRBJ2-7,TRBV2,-,CASKDRSSYEQYF,TGTGCCAGCAAAGACAGGAGCTCCTACGAGCAGTACTTC
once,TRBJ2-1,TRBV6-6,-,CASSYASTYNEQFF,TGTGCCAGCAGTTACGCTAGCACATACAATGAGCAGTTCTTC
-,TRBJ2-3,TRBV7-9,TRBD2,CASSTGLAGRTDTQYF,TGTGCCAGCAGCACCGGACTAGCGGGGCGCACAGATACGCAGTATTTT
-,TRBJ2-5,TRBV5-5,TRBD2,CASSLDPGGETQYF,TGTGCCAGCAGCTTGGATCCGGGGGGGGAGACCCAGTACTTC